The rows below give T cell receptor beta chains drawn from one sample of a study of cytomegalovirus exposure and HLA in healthy donors. Using immunoSEQ multiplex PCR, the repertoire was profiled, and TCRdb retains in-frame clones only, with some absent. The repertoire consists of 170,000 or so clones, with 70% to 85% occurring once and the leading ten covering 0.69%. The sample consisted of PBMCs. The receptors were gathered from a woman aged 40 to 50 in good health and CMV-seronegative. CDR3s include the opening cysteine and the closing phenylalanine or tryptophan. The D gene is left open where the match is weak. Clone size, where shown, is once, few, many, or a class for clones that have expanded.

j_call	d_call	v_call	clone_size	cdr3_nt	cdr3_aa
TRBJ2-2	TRBD1	TRBV7-9	.	TGTGCCAGCATCTCCGGGACAGGGGCTACCGGGGAGCTGTTTTTT	CASISGTGATGELFF
TRBJ1-4	TRBD1	TRBV29-1	few	TGCAGCGTTGTCAGGGGGCCTGGCGAAAAACTGTTTTTT	CSVVRGPGEKLFF
TRBJ1-1	.	TRBV9	.	TGTGCCAGCAGCGTAGCTACGGGCACTGAAGCTTTCTTT	CASSVATGTEAFF
TRBJ2-1	TRBD2	TRBV27	.	TGTGCCAGCTCCGCGACTAGCGGGTCCTACAATGAGCAGTTCTTC	CASSATSGSYNEQFF
TRBJ2-5	.	TRBV14	.	TGTGCCAGCAGCCAAGTGTCTAGCGAGCACCAGTACTTC	CASSQVSSEHQYF
TRBJ2-7	TRBD1	TRBV6-6	.	TGTGCCAGCAGTTACTCAGGACAGGGACCCTACGAGCAGTACTTC	CASSYSGQGPYEQYF
TRBJ2-7	TRBD1	TRBV28	.	TGTGCCAGCAGTTCCCCGGGGGGACAGGGTAGCTACGAGCAGTACTTC	CASSSPGGQGSYEQYF
TRBJ2-3	TRBD2	TRBV28	few	TGTGCCAGCAGTCCGGGACTAGCGGGAGTGACAGATACGCAGTATTTT	CASSPGLAGVTDTQYF
TRBJ2-7	TRBD2	TRBV7-3	once	TGTGCCAGCAGCTTTAGCGGGAGGGGCCCCTACGAGCAGTACTTC	CASSFSGRGPYEQYF
TRBJ2-5	TRBD1	TRBV5-1	few	TGCGCCAGCAGCTTAGGGACAGCTAAAGAGACCCAGTACTTC	CASSLGTAKETQYF
TRBJ1-5	TRBD1	TRBV2	.	TGTGCCAGCAGGAATCTTGCGACAGGGATTAGTCAGCCCCAGCATTTT	CASRNLATGISQPQHF
TRBJ2-4	TRBD2	TRBV15	.	TGTGCCACCGCGGGAGTAGCCAAAAACATTCAGTACTTC	CATAGVAKNIQYF
TRBJ1-3	.	TRBV2	.	TGTGCCAGCCGTGGGGACATCTCTGGAAACACCATATATTTT	CASRGDISGNTIYF
TRBJ2-5	.	TRBV11-2	.	TGTGCCAGCAGCTTGAGTGGTGAGACCCAGTACTTC	CASSLSGETQYF
TRBJ1-1	TRBD1	TRBV6-1	.	TGTGCCAGCAGCGCGCGGACAGGGGGATGGACTGAAGCTTTCTTT	CASSARTGGWTEAFF
TRBJ2-5	.	TRBV9	.	TGTGCCAGCAGTCTCCGGGGTCAAGAGACCCAGTACTTC	CASSLRGQETQYF
TRBJ1-6	.	TRBV11-2	.	TGTGCCAGCAGCCCCCCCCGGGACACCAAGCGGGGACCCCTCCACTTT	CASSPPRDTKRGPLHF
TRBJ2-3	.	TRBV2	few	TGTGCCAGCAGCGCGACAGATAGAGGCACAGATACGCAGTATTTT	CASSATDRGTDTQYF
TRBJ2-1	TRBD2	TRBV15	.	TGTGCCACCACCACTAGCGAGACGAACAATGAGCAGTTCTTC	CATTTSETNNEQFF
TRBJ2-3	TRBD2	TRBV27	.	TGTGCCAGCAGTTTGCGGGGACTAGCGGGAAGAGATACGCAGTATTTT	CASSLRGLAGRDTQYF
TRBJ1-3	.	TRBV7-6	few	TGTGCCAGCAGCTCAGAAAGGGGGTCTGGAAACACCATATATTTT	CASSSERGSGNTIYF
TRBJ1-5	.	TRBV15	.	TGTGCCACCAGCAGAGACAGGGCTGTTTATCAGCCCCAGCATTTT	CATSRDRAVYQPQHF
TRBJ1-5	.	TRBV30	few	TGTGCCTGGGATCCAGGGATGGGCAATCAGCCCCAGCATTTT	CAWDPGMGNQPQHF
TRBJ1-2	.	TRBV6-1	.	TGTGCCAGCAGTGAAGAGCCGGGGACTAACTATGGCTACACCTTC	CASSEEPGTNYGYTF
TRBJ2-2	.	TRBV10-3	.	TGTGCCATCAGTGATTCGGGTAACACCGGGGAGCTGTTTTTT	CAISDSGNTGELFF
TRBJ1-2	.	TRBV7-8	.	TGTGCCAGCAGCCACACAGTAGGTAGCTATGGCTACACCTTC	CASSHTVGSYGYTF
TRBJ1-2	.	TRBV7-2	.	TGTGCCAGCAGCCCAACAGGATGTGGCTACACCTTC	CASSPTGCGYTF
TRBJ2-7	TRBD1	TRBV9	.	TGTGCCAGCAGCGTAGGACAGGGTGGTATCTACGAGCAGTACTTC	CASSVGQGGIYEQYF
TRBJ2-3	TRBD2	TRBV5-1	once	TGCGCCAGCAGCTTGGCGACTAGCATAGATACGCAGTATTTT	CASSLATSIDTQYF
TRBJ1-1	.	TRBV7-8	.	TGTGCCAGCAGCTTAGGAACGGTCACTGAAGCTTTCTTT	CASSLGTVTEAFF
TRBJ1-4	.	TRBV19	few	TGTGCCAGTACCAATCGAGCAACTAATGAAAAACTGTTTTTT	CASTNRATNEKLFF
TRBJ2-7	.	TRBV29-1	.	TGCAGCGCCAGGACAGTCTACGAGCAGTACTTC	CSARTVYEQYF
TRBJ1-3	TRBD1	TRBV11-3	.	TGTGCCAGCACTCGGGACAGGGCCCCATCTGGAAACACCATATATTTT	CASTRDRAPSGNTIYF
TRBJ1-5	.	TRBV6-1	.	TGTGCCAGCAGTGAAGCAGGAGGGAGCAATCAGCCCCAGCATTTT	CASSEAGGSNQPQHF
TRBJ2-7	.	TRBV13	.	TGTGCCAGCAGCTCCCGGGACTCCTTTTTCGAGCAGTACTTC	CASSSRDSFFEQYF
TRBJ1-4	TRBD1	TRBV30	.	TGTGCCTGGAGCGGACAGGGCATCAATGAAAAACTGTTTTTT	CAWSGQGINEKLFF
TRBJ2-5	.	TRBV2	.	TGTGCCAGCTATAGGGGCAGGGAAGAGACCCAGTACTTC	CASYRGREETQYF
TRBJ1-2	TRBD1	TRBV27	.	TGTGCCAGCAGTCCGAGGACAGGGGACTATGGCTACACCTTC	CASSPRTGDYGYTF
TRBJ2-7	.	TRBV5-6	few	TGTGCCAGCAGCTTGGTGACTAGCTCCTACGAGCAGTACTTC	CASSLVTSSYEQYF
TRBJ1-1	.	TRBV7-9	.	TGTGCCAGCAGCTTAGATCACAGGGTGGGTTCTGAAGCTTTCTTT	CASSLDHRVGSEAFF
TRBJ2-3	TRBD2	TRBV29-1	.	TGCAGCCGCCGACTAGCGGGAGGTGGTACAGATACGCAGTATTTT	CSRRLAGGGTDTQYF
TRBJ2-2	.	TRBV19	.	TGTGCCAGTAGGACCACAGGGTTGGGCGGGGAGCTGTTTTTT	CASRTTGLGGELFF